The rows below give T cell receptor beta chains drawn from one sample of a study of response to subunit inactivated influenza vaccine. Each CDR3 protein gets one entry after TCRdb re-called the RT-PCR reads with MiXCR. The repertoire holds hundreds of thousands of distinct CDR3 sequences, with 12% to 15% as singletons. The material sequenced was PBMCs from blood, taken around two weeks before vaccination. The source is a man aged 45-60 years who received an inactivated influenza vaccine. The CDR3 runs from the conserved cysteine through the conserved F or W.

v_gene,j_gene,CDR3aa
TRBV10-3,TRBJ2-5,CAISESPTEGTQYF
TRBV12-3/TRBV12-4,TRBJ1-3,CASSFEPRSGNTIYF
TRBV12-3/TRBV12-4,TRBJ2-3,CASSPSGGRTDTQYF
TRBV29-1,TRBJ2-3,CSALGAVPADTQYF
TRBV12-3/TRBV12-4,TRBJ2-7,CASKEGVRAWQYF
TRBV15,TRBJ2-1,CATSRARQGTYNEQFF
TRBV10-3,TRBJ1-2,CAISESPPTGALYGYTF
TRBV28,TRBJ1-2,CASSLPTEGAGYTF
TRBV6-1,TRBJ1-4,CASSRAQGLEKLFF
TRBV6-1,TRBJ2-7,CASSLYAPQPGRSSYEQYF
TRBV20-1,TRBJ1-6,CSAREGSHNSPLHF
TRBV2,TRBJ2-1,CASTVDYASYNEQFF
TRBV7-9,TRBJ2-3,CASSPRGKRGGPDTQYF
TRBV29-1,TRBJ2-7,CSIGTSGNPLSYEQYF
TRBV4-3,TRBJ2-7,CASSHGQGGEQYF
TRBV7-2,TRBJ2-3,CASSLAQSGGLTDTQYF
TRBV5-1,TRBJ1-5,CASSLGSNQPQHF
TRBV29-1,TRBJ2-1,CSAPLAGALHEQFF
TRBV7-2,TRBJ1-2,CASSSDRGLNYGYTF
TRBV7-9,TRBJ2-1,CASSPNQEYYNEQFF
TRBV29-1,TRBJ2-5,CSVDPGALAETQYF
TRBV5-1,TRBJ1-2,CASSPAAGGDYGYTF
TRBV10-3,TRBJ2-1,CAIRDRENEQFF
TRBV30,TRBJ2-1,CAWSAQQARGDEQFF
TRBV5-5,TRBJ1-5,CASSFLKGKYSNQPQHF
TRBV7-8,TRBJ2-5,CASSSDRGGGETQYF
TRBV12-3/TRBV12-4,TRBJ2-7,CASSSSSGAYEQYF
TRBV4-1,TRBJ2-1,CASSQDVTGSYNEQFF
TRBV20-1,TRBJ2-1,CSAHRTVRGEQFF
TRBV10-2,TRBJ2-7,CASSGQGSSYEQYF
TRBV5-5,TRBJ2-2,CASSLGQLPGELFF
TRBV29-1,TRBJ2-7,CSVDGLAGTYEQYF
TRBV29-1,TRBJ2-1,CSASRVADQQFF
TRBV5-1,TRBJ2-3,CASSLGPGAGTDTQYF
TRBV3-1,TRBJ2-2,CASSQGPGGLAGELFF
TRBV9,TRBJ2-1,CASSAGGGRADEQFF
TRBV7-9,TRBJ2-1,CASRRERGRGGDNEQFF
TRBV4-3,TRBJ2-1,CASSQPFREGSYNEQFF